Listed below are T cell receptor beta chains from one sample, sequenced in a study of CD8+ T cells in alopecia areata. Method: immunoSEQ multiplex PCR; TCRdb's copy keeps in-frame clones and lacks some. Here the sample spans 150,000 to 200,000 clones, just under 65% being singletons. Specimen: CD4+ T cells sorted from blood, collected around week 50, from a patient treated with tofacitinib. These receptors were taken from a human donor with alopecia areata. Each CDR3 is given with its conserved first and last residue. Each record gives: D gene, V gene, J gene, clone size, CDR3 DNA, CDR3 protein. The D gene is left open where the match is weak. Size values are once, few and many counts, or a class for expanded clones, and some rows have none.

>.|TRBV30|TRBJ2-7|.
TGTGCCTGGAGCAGGGACGGTGAGCAGTACTTC
CAWSRDGEQYF
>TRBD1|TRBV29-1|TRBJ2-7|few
TGCAGCGTCATGACAGGGGCAAGCGACGAGCAGTACTTC
CSVMTGASDEQYF
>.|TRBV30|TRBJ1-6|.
TGTGCCTGGAGGGCTGGGACTCGCAGTAATTCACCCCTCCACTTT
CAWRAGTRSNSPLHF
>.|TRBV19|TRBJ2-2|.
TGTGCCAGTAGTCTCGGGAGTGGGGCCACCGGGGAGCTGTTTTTT
CASSLGSGATGELFF
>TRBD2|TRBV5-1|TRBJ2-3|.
TGCGCCAGCAGCGAGACTAGCGGGGACACAGATACGCAGTATTTT
CASSETSGDTDTQYF
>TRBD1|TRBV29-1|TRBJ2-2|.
TGCAGCGTAGGAGACAGGGGGAACACCGGGGAGCTGTTTTTT
CSVGDRGNTGELFF
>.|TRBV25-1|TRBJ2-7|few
TGTGCCAGCAGTGAGTCCTACGAGCAGTACTTC
CASSESYEQYF
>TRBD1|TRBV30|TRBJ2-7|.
TGTGCCTGGAGTCTAGGGGGCCTCTCCTACGAGCAGTACTTC
CAWSLGGLSYEQYF
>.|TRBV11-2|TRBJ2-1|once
TGTGCCAGCAGCTTAGATCATGGGGGGCACTATTCCAATGAGCAGTTCTTC
CASSLDHGGHYSNEQFF
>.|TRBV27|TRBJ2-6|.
TGTGCCAGCAGCCTGACCGGCTCTGGGGCCAACGTCCTGACTTTC
CASSLTGSGANVLTF
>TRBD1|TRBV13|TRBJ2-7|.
TGTGCCAGCAGCCTGCCGGACAGGGGCGAGCAGTACTTC
CASSLPDRGEQYF
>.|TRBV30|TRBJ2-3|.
TGTGCGGTCCCGGTTGCGGATACGCAGTATTTT
CAVPVADTQYF
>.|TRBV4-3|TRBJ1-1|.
TGCGCCAGCAGCCAAGATAAGGCCCCGGACACTGAAGCTTTCTTT
CASSQDKAPDTEAFF
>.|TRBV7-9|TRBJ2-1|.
TGCTCCGGATGGGAGTTTCAGGGGGAGCAGTTCTTC
CSGWEFQGEQFF
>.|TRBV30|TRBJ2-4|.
TGTGCCTGGCGAAAACCGGGGCCTAAAAACATTCAGTACTTC
CAWRKPGPKNIQYF
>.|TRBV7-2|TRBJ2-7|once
TGTGCCAGCAGCCCACTGATTACCTACGAGCAGTACTTC
CASSPLITYEQYF
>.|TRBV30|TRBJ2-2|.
TGTGCCTGGAGTGTATTTGATCGCGGGGAGCTGTTTTTT
CAWSVFDRGELFF
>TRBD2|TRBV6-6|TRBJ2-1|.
TGTGCCAGCAGAAACCGACTAGCGGGGTCATACAATGAGCAGTTCTTC
CASRNRLAGSYNEQFF
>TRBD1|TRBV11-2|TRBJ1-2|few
TGTGCCAGCAGCCCACTTTATGAGGGGGCTACCCCATATGGCTACACCTTC
CASSPLYEGATPYGYTF
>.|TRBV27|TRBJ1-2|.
TGTGCCAGCAGTTCCAGGGCCGGGGGCTATGGCTACACCTTC
CASSSRAGGYGYTF
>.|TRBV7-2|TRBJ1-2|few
TGTGCCAGCAGCTTCCTCCAACGGAGCGATGGCTACACCTTC
CASSFLQRSDGYTF
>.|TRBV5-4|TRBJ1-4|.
TGTGCCAGCAGCTCGAAACAGGAGACTAATGAAAAACTGTTTTTT
CASSSKQETNEKLFF
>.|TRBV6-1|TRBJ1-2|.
TGTGCCAGCAGTGAATTTGGGTCGGGTGTAGGATCAGGATCCTATGGCTACACCTTC
CASSEFGSGVGSGSYGYTF
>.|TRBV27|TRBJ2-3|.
TGTGCCAGCAGCGGGGCCCACACAGATACGCAGTATTTT
CASSGAHTDTQYF
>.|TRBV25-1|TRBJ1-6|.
TGTGCCAGCAGCCCACCCACCGGGCAGGGTAATTCACCCCTCCACTTT
CASSPPTGQGNSPLHF
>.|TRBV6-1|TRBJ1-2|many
TGTGCCAGCAGTGAAAGTAGATTGTCCTATGGCTACACCTTC
CASSESRLSYGYTF
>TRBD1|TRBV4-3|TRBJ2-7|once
TGCGCCAGCAGTCGTGACAGGGGCCCCTACGAGCAGTACTTC
CASSRDRGPYEQYF
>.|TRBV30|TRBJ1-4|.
TGTGCCTGGAGTGTACAGAGTACAACTAATGAAAAACTGTTTTTT
CAWSVQSTTNEKLFF
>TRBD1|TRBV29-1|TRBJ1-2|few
TGCAGCGCCGATTACCTCCAGGGGGCGCGGGGCTACACCTTC
CSADYLQGARGYTF
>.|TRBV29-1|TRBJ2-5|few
TGCAGCGTTGCCCCCCGGGCTAACCCGACCCAGTACTTC
CSVAPRANPTQYF
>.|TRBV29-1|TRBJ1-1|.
TGCAGCGTTATCAGGGGAACCTCTGAAGCTTTCTTT
CSVIRGTSEAFF
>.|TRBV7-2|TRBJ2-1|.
TGTGCCAGCAGCTTAGATTGGGCTAGTGGCAATGAGCAGTTCTTC
CASSLDWASGNEQFF
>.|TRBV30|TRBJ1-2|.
TGTGCCTGGAGTCCCGCGAGGTCTCCTCGTTATGGCTACACCTTC
CAWSPARSPRYGYTF
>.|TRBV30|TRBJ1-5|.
TGTGCCTGGAGAGGACAGAGAGATCAGCCCCAGCATTTT
CAWRGQRDQPQHF
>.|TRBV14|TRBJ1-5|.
TGTGCCAGCAGCCAGGGGCCGCGGCAGCCCCAGCATTTT
CASSQGPRQPQHF
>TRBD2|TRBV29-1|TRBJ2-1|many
TGCGCGGGAGCGAGCTCCTACAATGAGCAGTTCTTC
CAGASSYNEQFF
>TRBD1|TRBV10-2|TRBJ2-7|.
TGCGCCAGCAAAGAGACAGGGTACCTCATCGGGCAGTACTTC
CASKETGYLIGQYF
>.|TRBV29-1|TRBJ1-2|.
TGCAGCGTTCAGGACGGACCTAACTATGGCTACACCTTC
CSVQDGPNYGYTF
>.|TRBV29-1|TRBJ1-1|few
TGCAGCGTTGTAAGAGGTTTGAACACTGAAGCTTTCTTT
CSVVRGLNTEAFF